The 15 T cell receptor beta chains below were found in one sample sequenced in a study of siplizumab effects on memory and regulatory T cells. Sequencing was performed with immunoSEQ multiplex PCR; in TCRdb, only in-frame clones are kept and a portion is missing. The data contain 57,000 or so clones, 93% of them singletons. The sample taken for sequencing was CD8+ T cells sorted from blood. Source of these receptors: a human donor in good health.

J is TRBJ2-1 and V is TRBV4-3, with TRBD2 matching over 11 bases. With 1 base clipped from V and 7 bases from J, the junction kept 6 bases outside the gene matches. The germline V gene has CDR1 LGHNA and CDR2 YSLEER. The CDR3 contains 16 residues. CDR3 nucleotides: TGCGCCAGCAGCCAAGGAGGGCCTAGCGGGAGGAATGAGCAGTTCTTC. Protein product: CASSQGGPSGRNEQFF.

The chain employs TRBV27 and TRBJ1-1; TRBD1 is a possible D gene (6 bases). Trimming stripped 6 bases from V and 0 bases from J, with 11 bases between. CDR3 length: 14 amino acids. Germline-derived CDR1 and CDR2 are MNHEY and SMNVEV (reference sequence). CDR3 bases: TGTGCCAGCAGACCAGGGGAATTGAACACTGAAGCTTTCTTT. The encoded protein is CASRPGELNTEAFF.

In DNA form, the CDR3 reads TGTGCCAGCAGTGCAGAAAATAGCAATCAGCCCCAGCATTTT. Protein product: CASSAENSNQPQHF. The chain is built from TRBV25-1 and TRBJ1-5, with D unclear. The CDR3 totals 14 residues. Per germline, CDR1 MGHDK and CDR2 SYGVNS. Between the trimmed V and J ends, which lost 4 bases and 0 bases, there was a span of 7 bases. The entire variable domain, with the rest obtained from reference TRBV25-1 and TRBJ1-5, is as follows: EADIYQTPRYLVIGTGKKITLECSQTMGHDKMYWYQQDPGMELHLIHYSYGVNSTEKGDLSSESTVSRIRTEHFPLTLESARPSHTSQYLCASSAENSNQPQHFGDGTRLSIL.

The chain uses TRBV21-1 and TRBJ2-7; the D call TRBD2 from the table was never checked on the DNA. TRBV21-1 is described as a pseudogene. The CDR3 has 16 amino acids. Here the CDR3 reads CASSKGRASAEKEQYF. The CDR3 nucleotides are TGTGCCAGCAGCAAAGGTCGGGCTAGCGCCGAAAAGGAGCAGTACTTC.

The V and J genes are TRBV11-3 and TRBJ2-7, with D perhaps TRBD2 (5 bases). Between the trimmed V and J ends, which lost 1 base and 2 bases, there was a span of 9 bases. Germline V gives CDR1 SGHNT, CDR2 YENEEA. This CDR3 region has 14 residues. This CDR3 is CASSLAGITYEQYF. DNA for the CDR3: TGTGCCAGCAGCTTAGCCGGGATTACCTACGAGCAGTACTTC.

The chain couples TRBV28 to TRBJ1-2, with D possibly being TRBD1 (6 bases). The CDR3 sequence is 14 residues long. V lost 3 bases, J lost 4 bases, and 12 bases lay in between. CDR1 MDHEN and CDR2 SYDVKM come from the germline V gene. As DNA, the CDR3 is TGTGCCAGCAGTTTCGGACAGCGACCCTATGGCTACACCTTC. Translation gives CASSFGQRPYGYTF.

This clone appeared a single time. The V and J genes are TRBV7-9 and TRBJ2-7; D call uncertain. CDR1 and CDR2 from the germline V gene are SEHNR and FQNEAQ (reference sequence). The CDR3 spans 14 residues. Trimming pared 0 bases from V and 4 bases from J, leaving 10 bases between. CDR3: CASSLAGLLYEQYF. The CDR3 DNA sequence: TGTGCCAGCAGCTTAGCTGGGCTACTATACGAGCAGTACTTC.

The V and J genes are TRBV2 and TRBJ2-5; maybe TRBD2 (6 bases). Trimming took off 4 bases at V and 1 base at J, with 16 bases between the two ends. The CDR3 runs to 16 residues. Germline CDR1 and CDR2: SNHLY and FYNNEI. CDR3 loop: CASSASRGIFQETQYF. The CDR3 DNA follows: TGTGCCAGCAGTGCCTCTCGGGGGATCTTCCAAGAGACCCAGTACTTC.

The genes are TRBV27 and TRBJ2-5; D unclear. The V end lost 1 base, the J end lost 5 bases, and 8 bases lay between the germline ends. In germline, CDR1 is MNHEY, CDR2 SMNVEV (reference sequence). This CDR3 has 13 residues. CDR3 in amino acids: CASSLLGSETQYF. In DNA, the CDR3 is TGTGCCAGCAGTTTATTAGGGTCCGAGACCCAGTACTTC.

The chain has TRBV7-8 and TRBJ2-7, with TRBD1 as a possible D gene (8 bases). Germline V gene data show CDR1 as SGHVS and CDR2 as FQNEAQ. V lost 4 bases, J lost 6 bases, and 10 bases lay in between. CDR3 length equals 12 residues. CDR3 in DNA: TGTGCCAGCAGCTACAGGGGGGGCGAGCAGTACTTC. Encoded protein: CASSYRGGEQYF.

This clone showed up just once. The rearrangement joins TRBV9 to TRBJ2-1, with 7 bases fitting TRBD2. The CDR3 length is 15 residues. J lost 8 bases, V lost 0 bases, and 8 bases had no gene match. Germline V gives CDR1 SGDLS, CDR2 YYNGEE. The CDR3 DNA reads as TGTGCCAGCAGCGTAGCTGGACGGGAGGAGGATGAGCAGTTCTTC. It encodes CASSVAGREEDEQFF. Full variable domain (remainder filled in from reference TRBV9 and TRBJ2-1): DSGVTQTPKHLITATGQRVTLRCSPRSGDLSVYWYQQSLDQGLQFLIQYYNGEERAKGNILERFSAQQFPDLHSELNLSSLELGDSALYFCASSVAGREEDEQFFGPGTRLTVL.

V usage is TRBV7-9 and J usage is TRBJ1-4; TRBD1 agrees at 8 bases. The ends lost 3 bases at V and 1 base at J; junction bases unmatched: 7. Germline lookup yields CDR1 SEHNR and CDR2 FQNEAQ (reference sequence). This CDR3 contains 17 residues. CDR3 sequence (DNA): TGTGCCAGCAGCTTTTCCAGGACAGGGTTAACTAATGAAAAACTGTTTTTT. It codes for CASSFSRTGLTNEKLFF. Together with reference TRBV7-9 and TRBJ1-4, the CDR3 gives the full variable domain: DTGVSQNPRHKITKRGQNVTFRCDPISEHNRLYWYRQTLGQGPEFLTYFQNEAQLEKSRLLSDRFSAERPKGSFSTLEIQRTEQGDSAMYLCASSFSRTGLTNEKLFFGSGTQLSVL.

The chain joins TRBV9 to TRBJ1-2; 10 positions match TRBD1. The CDR3 consists of 15 residues. The V and J ends lost 3 bases and 7 bases, in that order; junction bases with no gene match: 9. Germline CDR1 SGDLS, CDR2 YYNGEE. CDR3 sequence (DNA): TGTGCCAGCAGCGACCCCGGGACAGGGGCAGGTGGCTACACCTTC. This sequence encodes CASSDPGTGAGGYTF.

This clone was found once. This chain joins TRBV5-1 and TRBJ2-5; possible D gene TRBD1, 6 bases. V shed 7 bases and J shed 2 bases, with 15 bases lying between them. Germline V gene data show CDR1 as SGHRS and CDR2 as YFSETQ. The CDR3 spans 14 residues. The CDR3 DNA reads as TGCGCCAGCCAAGGGGACACAGATCAAGAGACCCAGTACTTC. This sequence encodes CASQGDTDQETQYF.

The V and J genes are TRBV7-9 and TRBJ2-1; unclear D gene. Germline V gene data show CDR1 as SEHNR and CDR2 as FQNEAQ (reference sequence). The V and J ends lost 2 bases and 9 bases respectively, with 8 bases between them. This CDR3 is 12 amino acids long. The CDR3 coding sequence is TGTGCCAGCAGCTTATTTGATTCTGAGCAGTTCTTC. This encodes CASSLFDSEQFF.